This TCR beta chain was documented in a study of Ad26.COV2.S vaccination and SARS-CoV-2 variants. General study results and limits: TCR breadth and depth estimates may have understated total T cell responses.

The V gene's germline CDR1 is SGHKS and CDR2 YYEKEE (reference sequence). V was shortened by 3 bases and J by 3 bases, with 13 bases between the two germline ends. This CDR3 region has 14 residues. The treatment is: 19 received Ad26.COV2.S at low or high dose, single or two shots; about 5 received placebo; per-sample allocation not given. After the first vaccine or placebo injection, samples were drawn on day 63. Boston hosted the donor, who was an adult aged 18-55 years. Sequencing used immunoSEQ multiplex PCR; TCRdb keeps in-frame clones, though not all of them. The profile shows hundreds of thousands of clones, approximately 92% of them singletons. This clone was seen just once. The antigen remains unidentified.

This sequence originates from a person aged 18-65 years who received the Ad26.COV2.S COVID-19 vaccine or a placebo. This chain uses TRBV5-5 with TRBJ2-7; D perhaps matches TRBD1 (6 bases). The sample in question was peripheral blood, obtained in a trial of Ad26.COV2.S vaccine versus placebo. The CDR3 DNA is TGTGCCAGCAGCTGGCCGGCAGGGGTCTACGAGCAGTACTTC. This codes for CASSWPAGVYEQYF.